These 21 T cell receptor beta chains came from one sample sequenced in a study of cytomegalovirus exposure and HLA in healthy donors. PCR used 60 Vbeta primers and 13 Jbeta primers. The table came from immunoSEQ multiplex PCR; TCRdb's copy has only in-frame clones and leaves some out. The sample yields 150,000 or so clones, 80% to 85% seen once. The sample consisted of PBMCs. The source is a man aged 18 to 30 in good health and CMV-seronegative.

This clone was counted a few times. This CDR3 is CASTIDRDSNQPQHF. CDR3 DNA sequence: TGTGCCAGCACTATAGACAGGGATAGCAATCAGCCCCAGCATTTT. The chain couples TRBV6-4 to TRBJ1-5; 7 bases line up with TRBD1. Germline trimming cut 7 bases from V and 0 bases from J; bases unmatched to any gene: 6. CDR3 size: 15 residues. Germline values: CDR1 MRHNA, CDR2 SNTAGT.

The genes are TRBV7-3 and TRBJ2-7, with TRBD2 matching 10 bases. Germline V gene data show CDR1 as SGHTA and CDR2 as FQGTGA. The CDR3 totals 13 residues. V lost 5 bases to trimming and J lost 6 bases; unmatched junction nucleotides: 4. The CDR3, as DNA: TGTGCCAGCAGCGGGGTAGCGGGAGGCGAGCAGTACTTC. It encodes CASSGVAGGEQYF. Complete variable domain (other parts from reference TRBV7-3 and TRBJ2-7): GAGVSQTPSNKVTEKGKYVELRCDPISGHTALYWYRQSLGQGPEFLIYFQGTGAADDSGLPNDRFFAVRPEGSVSTLKIQRTERGDSAVYLCASSGVAGGEQYFGPGTRLTVT.

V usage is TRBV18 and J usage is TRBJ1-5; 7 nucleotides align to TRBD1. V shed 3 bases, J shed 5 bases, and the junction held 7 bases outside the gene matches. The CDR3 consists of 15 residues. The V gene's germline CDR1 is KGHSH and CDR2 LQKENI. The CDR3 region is CASSPKTGNDQPQHF. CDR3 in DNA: TGTGCCAGCTCACCTAAGACAGGGAACGATCAGCCCCAGCATTTT.

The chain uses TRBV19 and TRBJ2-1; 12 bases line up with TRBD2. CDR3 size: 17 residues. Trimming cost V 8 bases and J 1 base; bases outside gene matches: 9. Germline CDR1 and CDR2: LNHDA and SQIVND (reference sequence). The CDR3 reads CASRPSGTSGSYNEQFF. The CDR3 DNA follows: TGTGCCAGTCGCCCATCCGGGACTAGCGGGTCCTACAATGAGCAGTTCTTC.

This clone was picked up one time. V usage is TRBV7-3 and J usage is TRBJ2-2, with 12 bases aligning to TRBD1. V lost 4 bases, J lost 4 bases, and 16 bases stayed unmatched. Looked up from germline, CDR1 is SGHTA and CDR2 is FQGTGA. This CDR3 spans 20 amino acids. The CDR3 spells CASSSSRGTGGSVPTGELFF. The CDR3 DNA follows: TGTGCCAGCAGCTCCTCGAGAGGGACAGGGGGCTCGGTACCCACCGGGGAGCTGTTTTTT.

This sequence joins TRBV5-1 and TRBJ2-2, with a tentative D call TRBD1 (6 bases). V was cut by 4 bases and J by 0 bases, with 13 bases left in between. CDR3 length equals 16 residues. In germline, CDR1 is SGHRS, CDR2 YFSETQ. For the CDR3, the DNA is TGCGCCAGCAGCAAGAGACAGGCCGCGAACACCGGGGAGCTGTTTTTT. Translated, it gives CASSKRQAANTGELFF.

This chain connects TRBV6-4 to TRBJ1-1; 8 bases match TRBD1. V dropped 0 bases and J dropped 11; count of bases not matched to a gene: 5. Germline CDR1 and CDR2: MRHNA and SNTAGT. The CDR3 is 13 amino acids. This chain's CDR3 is CASSDSDREVAFF. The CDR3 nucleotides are TGTGCCAGCAGTGACTCGGACAGGGAGGTCGCTTTCTTT.

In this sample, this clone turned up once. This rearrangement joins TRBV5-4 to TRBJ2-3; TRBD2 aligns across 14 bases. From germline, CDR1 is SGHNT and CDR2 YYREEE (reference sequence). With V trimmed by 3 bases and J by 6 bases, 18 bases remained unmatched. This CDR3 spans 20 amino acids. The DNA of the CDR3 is TGTGCCAGCAGCTCGACAAGGGGACTAGCGGGAGTAGGTCGGGACGATACGCAGTATTTT. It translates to CASSSTRGLAGVGRDDTQYF.

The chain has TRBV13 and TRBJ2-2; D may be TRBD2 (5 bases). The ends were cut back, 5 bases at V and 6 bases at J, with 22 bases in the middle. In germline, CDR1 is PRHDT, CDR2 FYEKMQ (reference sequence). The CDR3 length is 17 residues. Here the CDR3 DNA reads TGTGCCAGCAGCGGAGCCGATCCCGGACTTTTATCCGGGGAGCTGTTTTTT. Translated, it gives CASSGADPGLLSGELFF.

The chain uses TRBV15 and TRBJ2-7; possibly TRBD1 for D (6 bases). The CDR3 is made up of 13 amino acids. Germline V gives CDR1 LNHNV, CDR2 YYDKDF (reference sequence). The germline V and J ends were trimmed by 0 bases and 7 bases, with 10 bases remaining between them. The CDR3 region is CATSRDLRGEQYF. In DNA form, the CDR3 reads TGTGCCACCAGCAGAGATCTGAGGGGGGAGCAGTACTTC.

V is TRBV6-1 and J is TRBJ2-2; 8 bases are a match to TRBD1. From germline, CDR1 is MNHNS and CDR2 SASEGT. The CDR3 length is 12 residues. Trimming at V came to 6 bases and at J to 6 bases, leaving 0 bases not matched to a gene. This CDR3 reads CASRQGAGELFF. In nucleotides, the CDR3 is TGTGCCAGCAGACAGGGGGCCGGGGAGCTGTTTTTT.

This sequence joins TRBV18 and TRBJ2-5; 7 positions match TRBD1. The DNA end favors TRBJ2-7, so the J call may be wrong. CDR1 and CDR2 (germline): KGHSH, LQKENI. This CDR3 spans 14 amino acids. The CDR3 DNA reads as TGTGCCAGCTCACCACCCGGGGACAGATACGAGCAGTACTTC. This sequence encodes CASSPPGDRYEQYF.

The chain's CDR3 is CASRETVNAMNTEAFF. The DNA of the CDR3 is TGTGCCAGCAGAGAGACAGTTAACGCTATGAACACTGAAGCTTTCTTT. The rearrangement links TRBV28 to TRBJ1-1, with D possibly matching TRBD1 (5 bases). The CDR3 has 16 amino acids. Trimming pared 6 bases from V and 0 bases from J, leaving 17 bases between. Germline loops: CDR1 MDHEN, CDR2 SYDVKM. The entire variable domain, with the rest obtained from reference TRBV28 and TRBJ1-1, is as follows: DVKVTQSSRYLVKRTGEKVFLECVQDMDHENMFWYRQDPGLGLRLIYFSYDVKMKEKGDIPEGYSVSREKKERFSLILESASTNQTSMYLCASRETVNAMNTEAFFGQGTRLTVV.

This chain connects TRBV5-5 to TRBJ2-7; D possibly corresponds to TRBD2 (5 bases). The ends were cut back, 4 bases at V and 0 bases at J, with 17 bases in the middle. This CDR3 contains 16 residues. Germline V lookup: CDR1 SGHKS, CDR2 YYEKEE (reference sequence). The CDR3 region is CASSREGGLSSYEQYF. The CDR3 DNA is TGTGCCAGCAGCCGGGAAGGCGGGCTGAGCTCCTACGAGCAGTACTTC.

CDR3 DNA: TGTGCCAGCAGCGTAGGGTACGGGGAGGACACTGAAGCTTTCTTT. It specifies CASSVGYGEDTEAFF. The rearrangement joins TRBV9 to TRBJ1-1; D is ambiguous. V was pared by 0 bases and J by 3 bases, with 12 bases between. This CDR3 contains 15 residues. CDR1 and CDR2 from the germline V gene are SGDLS and YYNGEE.

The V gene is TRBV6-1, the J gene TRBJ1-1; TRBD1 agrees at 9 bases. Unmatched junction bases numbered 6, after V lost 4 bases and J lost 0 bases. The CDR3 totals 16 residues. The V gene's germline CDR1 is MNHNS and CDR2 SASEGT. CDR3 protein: CASSGYRGLMNTEAFF. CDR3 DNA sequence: TGTGCCAGCAGTGGGTACAGGGGGCTGATGAACACTGAAGCTTTCTTT.

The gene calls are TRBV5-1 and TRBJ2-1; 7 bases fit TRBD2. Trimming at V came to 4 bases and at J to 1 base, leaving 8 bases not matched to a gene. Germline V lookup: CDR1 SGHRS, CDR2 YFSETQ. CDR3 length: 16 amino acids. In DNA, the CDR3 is TGCGCCAGCAGCCTTTCCGCGGGAGCGTCCTACAATGAGCAGTTCTTC. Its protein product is CASSLSAGASYNEQFF. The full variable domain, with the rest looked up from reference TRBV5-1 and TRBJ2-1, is KAGVTQTPRYLIKTRGQQVTLSCSPISGHRSVSWYQQTPGQGLQFLFEYFSETQRNKGNFPGRFSGRQFSNSRSEMNVSTLELGDSALYLCASSLSAGASYNEQFFGPGTRLTVL.

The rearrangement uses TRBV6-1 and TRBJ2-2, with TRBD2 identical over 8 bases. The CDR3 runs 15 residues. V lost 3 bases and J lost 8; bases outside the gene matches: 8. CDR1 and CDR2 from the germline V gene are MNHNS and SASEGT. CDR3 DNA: TGTGCCAGCAGTGAGCCAGCGGGGGCCGGAGGGGAGCTGTTTTTT. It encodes CASSEPAGAGGELFF.

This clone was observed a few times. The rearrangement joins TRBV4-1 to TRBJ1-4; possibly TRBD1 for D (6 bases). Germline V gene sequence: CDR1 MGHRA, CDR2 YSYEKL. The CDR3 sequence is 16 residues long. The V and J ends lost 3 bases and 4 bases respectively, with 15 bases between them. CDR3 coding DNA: TGCGCCAGCAGCCACCCATGGAGCAGGGGTAATGAAAAACTGTTTTTT. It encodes CASSHPWSRGNEKLFF.

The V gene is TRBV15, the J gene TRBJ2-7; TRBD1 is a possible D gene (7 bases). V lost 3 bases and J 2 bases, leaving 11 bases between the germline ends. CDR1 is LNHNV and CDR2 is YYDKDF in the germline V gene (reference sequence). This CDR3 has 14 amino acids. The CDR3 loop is CATSRAGGTYEQYF. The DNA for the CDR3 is TGTGCCACCAGCAGGGCAGGGGGGACCTACGAGCAGTACTTC.

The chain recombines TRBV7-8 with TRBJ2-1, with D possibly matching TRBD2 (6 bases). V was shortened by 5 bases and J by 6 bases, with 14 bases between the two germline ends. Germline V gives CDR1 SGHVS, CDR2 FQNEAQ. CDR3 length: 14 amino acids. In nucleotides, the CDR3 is TGTGCCAGCAGCCCCGGGACTTCACTCAATGAGCAGTTCTTC. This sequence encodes CASSPGTSLNEQFF.